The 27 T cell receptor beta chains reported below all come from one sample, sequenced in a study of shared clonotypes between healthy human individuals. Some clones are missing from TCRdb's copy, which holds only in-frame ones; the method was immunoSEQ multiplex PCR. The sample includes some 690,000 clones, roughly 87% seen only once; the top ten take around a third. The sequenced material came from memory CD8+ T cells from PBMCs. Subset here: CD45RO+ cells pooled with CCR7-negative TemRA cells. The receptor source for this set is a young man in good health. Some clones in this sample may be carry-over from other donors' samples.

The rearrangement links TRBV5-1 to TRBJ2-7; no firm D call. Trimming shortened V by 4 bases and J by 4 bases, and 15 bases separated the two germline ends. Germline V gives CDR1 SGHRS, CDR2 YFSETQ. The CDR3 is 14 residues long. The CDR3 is CASSLTSASYEQYF. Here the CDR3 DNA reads TGCGCCAGCAGCCTAACTTCGGCTTCGTACGAGCAGTACTTC.

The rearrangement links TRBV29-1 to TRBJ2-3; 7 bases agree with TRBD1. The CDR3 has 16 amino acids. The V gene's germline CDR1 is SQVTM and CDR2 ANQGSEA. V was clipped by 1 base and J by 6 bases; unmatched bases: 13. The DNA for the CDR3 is TGCAGCGTTGAAGCGGGACAGTACCACCCCGTTGATACGCAGTATTTT. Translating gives CSVEAGQYHPVDTQYF.

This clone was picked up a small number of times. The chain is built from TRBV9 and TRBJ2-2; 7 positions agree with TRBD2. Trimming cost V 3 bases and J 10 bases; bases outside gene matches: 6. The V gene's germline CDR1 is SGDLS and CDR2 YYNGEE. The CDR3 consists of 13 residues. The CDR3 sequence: CASSAGGIQELFF. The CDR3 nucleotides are TGTGCCAGCAGCGCGGGGGGAATTCAGGAGCTGTTTTTT.

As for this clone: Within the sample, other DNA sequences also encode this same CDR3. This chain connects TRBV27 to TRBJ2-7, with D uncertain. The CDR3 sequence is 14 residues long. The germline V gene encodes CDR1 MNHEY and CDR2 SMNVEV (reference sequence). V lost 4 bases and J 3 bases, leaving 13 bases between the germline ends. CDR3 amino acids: CASSSRAGSYEQYF. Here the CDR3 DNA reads TGTGCCAGCAGTTCCCGAGCAGGAAGCTACGAGCAGTACTTC.

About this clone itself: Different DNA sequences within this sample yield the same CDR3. The CDR3 DNA reads as TGTGCCAGCAGCTTAGCATCGGAGACCCAGTACTTC. It yields the protein CASSLASETQYF. The chain joins TRBV7-9 to TRBJ2-5; D is ambiguous. This CDR3 has 12 residues. The germline V gene has CDR1 SEHNR and CDR2 FQNEAQ (reference sequence). The ends were cut back, 0 bases at V and 5 bases at J, with 4 bases in the middle.

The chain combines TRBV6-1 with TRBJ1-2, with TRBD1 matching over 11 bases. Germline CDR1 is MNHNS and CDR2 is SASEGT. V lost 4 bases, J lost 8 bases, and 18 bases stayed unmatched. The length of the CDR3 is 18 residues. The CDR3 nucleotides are TGTGCCAGCAGTGCCCAGTTAGGGACAGGGGGGGCGGTGTACGGCTACACCTTC. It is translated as CASSAQLGTGGAVYGYTF.

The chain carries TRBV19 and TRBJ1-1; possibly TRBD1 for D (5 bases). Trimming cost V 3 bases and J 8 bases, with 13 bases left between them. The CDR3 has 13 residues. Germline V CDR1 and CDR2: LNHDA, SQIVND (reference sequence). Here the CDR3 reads CASSIEGRREAFF. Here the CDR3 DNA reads TGTGCCAGTAGTATTGAGGGACGGCGAGAAGCTTTCTTT.

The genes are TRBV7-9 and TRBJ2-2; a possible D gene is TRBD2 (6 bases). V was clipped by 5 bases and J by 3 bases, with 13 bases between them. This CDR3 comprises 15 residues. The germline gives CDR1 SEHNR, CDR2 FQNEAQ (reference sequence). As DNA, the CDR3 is TGTGCCAGCAGCCCCCCCCCGGGAGACACCGGGGAGCTGTTTTTT. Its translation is CASSPPPGDTGELFF.

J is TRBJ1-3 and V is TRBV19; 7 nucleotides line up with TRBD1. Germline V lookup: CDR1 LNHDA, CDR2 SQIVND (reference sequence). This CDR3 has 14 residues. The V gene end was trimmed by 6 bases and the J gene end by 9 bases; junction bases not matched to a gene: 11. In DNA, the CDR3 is TGTGCCAGTAGGAACGACAGGGTCTCTACCACCATATATTTT. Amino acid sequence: CASRNDRVSTTIYF. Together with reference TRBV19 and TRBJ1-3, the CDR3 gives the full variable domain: DGGITQSPKYLFRKEGQNVTLSCEQNLNHDAMYWYRQDPGQGLRLIYYSQIVNDFQKGDIAEGYSVSREKKESFPLTVTSAQKNPTAFYLCASRNDRVSTTIYFGEGSWLTVV.

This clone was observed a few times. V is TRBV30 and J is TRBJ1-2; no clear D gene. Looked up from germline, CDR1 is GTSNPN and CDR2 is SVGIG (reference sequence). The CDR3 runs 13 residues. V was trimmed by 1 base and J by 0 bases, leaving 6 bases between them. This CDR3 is CAWSGIANYGYTF. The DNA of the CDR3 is TGTGCCTGGAGTGGGATAGCTAACTATGGCTACACCTTC.

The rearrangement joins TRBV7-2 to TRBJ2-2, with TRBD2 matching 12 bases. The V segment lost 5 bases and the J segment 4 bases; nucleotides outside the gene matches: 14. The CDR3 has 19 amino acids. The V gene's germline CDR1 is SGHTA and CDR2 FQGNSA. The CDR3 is CASSEPSGRALSGTGELFF. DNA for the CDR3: TGTGCCAGCAGCGAACCTAGCGGGAGGGCTCTCTCGGGCACCGGGGAGCTGTTTTTT.

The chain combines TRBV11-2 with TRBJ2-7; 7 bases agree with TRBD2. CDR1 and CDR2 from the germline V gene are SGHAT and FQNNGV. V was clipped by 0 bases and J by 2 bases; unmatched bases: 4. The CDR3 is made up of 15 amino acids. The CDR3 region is CASSLEPSGTYEQYF. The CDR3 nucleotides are TGTGCCAGCAGCTTAGAGCCTAGCGGAACCTACGAGCAGTACTTC.

CDR3 bases: TGTGCCAGCAGCCTGGGTGACGATACGCAGTATTTT. This gives the protein CASSLGDDTQYF. This sequence joins TRBV11-3 and TRBJ2-3; D is uncertain. CDR3 length equals 12 residues. V shed 5 bases and J shed 6 bases, with 9 bases lying between them. The V gene's germline CDR1 is SGHNT and CDR2 YENEEA. The variable domain in full, with the rest retrieved from reference TRBV11-3 and TRBJ2-3, is EAGVVQSPRYKIIEKKQPVAFWCNPISGHNTLYWYLQNLGQGPELLIRYENEEAVDDSQLPKDRFSAERLKGVDSTLKIQPAELGDSAVYLCASSLGDDTQYFGPGTRLTVL.

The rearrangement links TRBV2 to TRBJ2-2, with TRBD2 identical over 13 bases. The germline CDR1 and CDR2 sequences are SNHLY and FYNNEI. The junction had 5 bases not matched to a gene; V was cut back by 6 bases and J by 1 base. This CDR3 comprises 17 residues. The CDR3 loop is CASSERTSGRNTGELFF. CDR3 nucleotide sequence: TGTGCCAGCAGCGAGAGGACTAGCGGGAGGAACACCGGGGAGCTGTTTTTT.

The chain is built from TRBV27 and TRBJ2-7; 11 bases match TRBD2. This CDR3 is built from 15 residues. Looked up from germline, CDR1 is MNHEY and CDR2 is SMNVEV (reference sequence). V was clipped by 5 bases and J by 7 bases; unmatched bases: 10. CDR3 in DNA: TGTGCCAGCAGTCGAACGACTAGCGGGAAAGGGGAGCAGTACTTC. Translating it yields CASSRTTSGKGEQYF.

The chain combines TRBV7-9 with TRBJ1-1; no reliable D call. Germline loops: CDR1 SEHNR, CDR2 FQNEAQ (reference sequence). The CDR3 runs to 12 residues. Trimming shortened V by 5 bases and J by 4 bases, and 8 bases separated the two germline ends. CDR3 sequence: CASSPEVTEAFF. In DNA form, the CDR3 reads TGTGCCAGCAGCCCAGAGGTCACTGAAGCTTTCTTT.

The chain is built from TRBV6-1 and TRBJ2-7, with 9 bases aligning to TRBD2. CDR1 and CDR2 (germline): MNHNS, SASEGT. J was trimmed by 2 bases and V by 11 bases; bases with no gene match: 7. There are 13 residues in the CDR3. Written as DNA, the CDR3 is TGTGCCGGGCGGGGGGGCCCTACCTACGAGCAGTACTTC. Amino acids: CAGRGGPTYEQYF.

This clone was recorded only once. CDR3 protein: CASSTDSGSNNEQFF. In nucleotides, the CDR3 is TGTGCCAGCAGCACCGATAGCGGGAGTAATAATGAGCAGTTCTTC. The chain has TRBV6-4 and TRBJ2-1; 9 nucleotides line up with TRBD2. V lost 6 bases and J lost 7; bases outside the gene matches: 10. This CDR3 spans 15 amino acids. Germline loops: CDR1 MRHNA, CDR2 SNTAGT.

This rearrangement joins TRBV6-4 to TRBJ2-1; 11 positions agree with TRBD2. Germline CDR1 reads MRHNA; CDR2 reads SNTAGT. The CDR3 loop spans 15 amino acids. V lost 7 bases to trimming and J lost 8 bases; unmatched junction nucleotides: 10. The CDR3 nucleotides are TGTGCCAGCACCAAAACTAGCGGGAGTTTCTATGAGCAGTTCTTC. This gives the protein CASTKTSGSFYEQFF.

The CDR3 DNA reads as TGTGCCAGCAGTGATATTTTGGGGACGAACACTGAAGCTTTCTTT. Amino acids: CASSDILGTNTEAFF. The chain employs TRBV2 and TRBJ1-1; D possibly corresponds to TRBD1 (5 bases). The CDR3 sequence is 15 residues long. Trimming cost V 3 bases and J 1 base, with 12 bases left between them. CDR1 SNHLY and CDR2 FYNNEI come from the germline V gene.

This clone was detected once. CDR3 coding DNA: TGTGCCAGCAGCTCCAACGCGGGGACCGATTTCTATGGCTACACCTTC. Amino acid sequence: CASSSNAGTDFYGYTF. The V and J genes are TRBV7-9 and TRBJ1-2, with D maybe TRBD1 (5 bases). The V end was cut by 4 bases, the J end by 4 bases, with 19 bases between. CDR1 is SEHNR and CDR2 is FQNEAQ in the germline V gene (reference sequence). The CDR3 consists of 16 residues.

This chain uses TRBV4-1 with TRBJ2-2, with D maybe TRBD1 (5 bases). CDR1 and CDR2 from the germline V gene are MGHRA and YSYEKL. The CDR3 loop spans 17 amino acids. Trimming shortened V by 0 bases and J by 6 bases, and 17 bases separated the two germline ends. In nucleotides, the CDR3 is TGCGCCAGCAGCCAAGATGGGTCAGGGCGAGGAGCCGGGGAGCTGTTTTTT. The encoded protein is CASSQDGSGRGAGELFF.

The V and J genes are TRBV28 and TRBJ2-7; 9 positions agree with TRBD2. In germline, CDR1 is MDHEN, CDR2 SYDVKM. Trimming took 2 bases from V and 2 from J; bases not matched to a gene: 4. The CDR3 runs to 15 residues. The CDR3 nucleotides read TGTGCCAGCAGTTTAGCTGCGGGAGGGGCCTACGAGCAGTACTTC. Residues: CASSLAAGGAYEQYF.

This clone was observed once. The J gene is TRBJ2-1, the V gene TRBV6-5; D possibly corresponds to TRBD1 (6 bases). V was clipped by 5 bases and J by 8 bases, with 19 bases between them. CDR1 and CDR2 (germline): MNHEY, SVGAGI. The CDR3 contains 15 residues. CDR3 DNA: TGTGCCAGCAGTCGAACCACAGGGTCACGCGATGAGCAGTTCTTC. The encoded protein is CASSRTTGSRDEQFF.

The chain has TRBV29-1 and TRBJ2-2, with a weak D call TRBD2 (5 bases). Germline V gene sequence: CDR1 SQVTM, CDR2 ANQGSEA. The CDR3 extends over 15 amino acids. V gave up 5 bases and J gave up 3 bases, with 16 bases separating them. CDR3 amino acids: CSVLQAQRDTGELFF. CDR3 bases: TGCAGCGTTTTGCAGGCCCAGAGGGACACCGGGGAGCTGTTTTTT.

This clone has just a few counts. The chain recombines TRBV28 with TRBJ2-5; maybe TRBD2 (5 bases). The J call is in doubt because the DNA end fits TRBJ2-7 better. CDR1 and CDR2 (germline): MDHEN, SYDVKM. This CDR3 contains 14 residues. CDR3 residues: CASRPGIRNHEQYF. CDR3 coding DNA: TGTGCCAGCAGGCCCGGGATCAGGAACCACGAGCAGTACTTC.

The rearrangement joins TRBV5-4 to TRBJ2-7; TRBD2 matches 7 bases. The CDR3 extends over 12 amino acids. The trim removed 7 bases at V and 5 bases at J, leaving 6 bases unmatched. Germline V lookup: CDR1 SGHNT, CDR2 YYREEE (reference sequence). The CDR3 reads CASSRLAHEQYF. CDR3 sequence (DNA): TGTGCCAGCTCCCGACTAGCCCACGAGCAGTACTTC.